A selection of T cell receptor beta chains follows, all from one sample in a study of shared clonotypes between healthy human individuals. Assay used: immunoSEQ multiplex PCR; TCRdb lists only in-frame clones, some missing. The data hold about half a million clones, with approximately 79% observed a single time. Sequencing used PBMCs. The source of these receptors is a woman aged 40 to 55 in good health. Some clones in this sample may be carry-over from other donors' samples. Both conserved end residues are part of each CDR3. The order of the fields is J gene, D gene, clone size, V gene, CDR3 DNA, CDR3 protein. D genes are given only for firm matches. Rows give clone size only sometimes, using once, few, many, or a class for an expanded clone.

J gene: TRBJ2-3; D gene: TRBD2; clone size: once; V gene: TRBV19; CDR3 DNA: TGTGCCAGTCGGACTAGCGGGACGGATACGCAGTATTTT; CDR3 protein: CASRTSGTDTQYF
J gene: TRBJ2-7; D gene: NA; clone size: NA; V gene: TRBV6-6; CDR3 DNA: TGTGCCAGCAGTTACACCCTCTCTCACGAGCAGTACTTC; CDR3 protein: CASSYTLSHEQYF
J gene: TRBJ2-5; D gene: NA; clone size: once; V gene: TRBV27; CDR3 DNA: TGTGCCAGCAGCTCCGTTAGGGTTCGGGAGACCCAGTACTTC; CDR3 protein: CASSSVRVRETQYF
J gene: TRBJ2-6; D gene: NA; clone size: NA; V gene: TRBV9; CDR3 DNA: TGTGCCAGCAGCGTAGAGATTTACCTCTCTGGGGCCAACGTCCTGACTTTC; CDR3 protein: CASSVEIYLSGANVLTF
J gene: TRBJ1-2; D gene: TRBD1; clone size: few; V gene: TRBV7-2; CDR3 DNA: TGTGCCAGCAGGATCGGACAGGTAGAAAATGGCTACACCTTC; CDR3 protein: CASRIGQVENGYTF
J gene: TRBJ1-6; D gene: NA; clone size: NA; V gene: TRBV7-2; CDR3 DNA: TGTGCCAGCAGCCCCAGACAGGCAAATTCACCCCTCCACTTT; CDR3 protein: CASSPRQANSPLHF
J gene: TRBJ1-4; D gene: NA; clone size: once; V gene: TRBV5-1; CDR3 DNA: TGCGCCAGCAGCTTTCAGGGAGATAATGAAAAACTGTTTTTT; CDR3 protein: CASSFQGDNEKLFF
J gene: TRBJ1-3; D gene: TRBD1; clone size: NA; V gene: TRBV7-2; CDR3 DNA: TGTGCCAGCAGCTTTACCGGGACAGGCGACTCTGGAAACACCATATATTTT; CDR3 protein: CASSFTGTGDSGNTIYF
J gene: TRBJ2-4; D gene: TRBD1; clone size: NA; V gene: TRBV6-6; CDR3 DNA: TGTGCCAGCAGTGAGGACAGGGTCAGCATTCAGTACTTC; CDR3 protein: CASSEDRVSIQYF
J gene: TRBJ1-1; D gene: NA; clone size: few; V gene: TRBV19; CDR3 DNA: TGTGCCAGTAGCAGGGACTGGAACACTGAAGCTTTCTTT; CDR3 protein: CASSRDWNTEAFF
J gene: TRBJ2-2; D gene: NA; clone size: NA; V gene: TRBV19; CDR3 DNA: TGTGCCAGTAGTAGACCCGGGAGCACCGGGGAGCTGTTTTTT; CDR3 protein: CASSRPGSTGELFF
J gene: TRBJ2-3; D gene: TRBD1; clone size: NA; V gene: TRBV5-1; CDR3 DNA: TGCGCCAGCCGAGGACAGGGGGTTCCCAAGGACCTAAGCACAGATACGCAGTATTTT; CDR3 protein: CASRGQGVPKDLSTDTQYF
J gene: TRBJ2-7; D gene: TRBD2; clone size: NA; V gene: TRBV19; CDR3 DNA: TGTGCCAGTAGTAATGTAGCGGGTAGCTCCTACGAGCAGTACTTC; CDR3 protein: CASSNVAGSSYEQYF
J gene: TRBJ2-7; D gene: NA; clone size: NA; V gene: TRBV15; CDR3 DNA: TGTGCCACCAGCAGAGAGGAAGCCTCCTACGAGCAGTACTTC; CDR3 protein: CATSREEASYEQYF
J gene: TRBJ2-3; D gene: NA; clone size: NA; V gene: TRBV5-1; CDR3 DNA: TGCGCCAGCAGCTTGGTTGCGGGCAGCACAGATACGCAGTATTTT; CDR3 protein: CASSLVAGSTDTQYF
J gene: TRBJ2-2; D gene: NA; clone size: NA; V gene: TRBV6-4; CDR3 DNA: TGTGCCAGCAGTGACTCTGGCATCGCGAACACCGGGGAGCTGTTTTTT; CDR3 protein: CASSDSGIANTGELFF
J gene: TRBJ2-7; D gene: NA; clone size: few; V gene: TRBV7-2; CDR3 DNA: TGTGCCAGCAGCCTATCGACCGGGGCCTACGAGCAGTACTTC; CDR3 protein: CASSLSTGAYEQYF